The T cell receptor beta chain under discussion was sequenced for a study of long-term antiretroviral therapy in people with HIV. Study-wide findings and caveats: Whichever time point was examined, clones expanded before ART dominated the repertoire.

This clone was seen only a few times. What it binds is unknown. Germline lookup yields CDR1 MDHEN and CDR2 SYDVKM. The CDR3 is 15 residues long. Between the trimmed V and J ends, which lost 3 bases and 11 bases, there was a span of 20 bases. It was version v3.0 of the immunoSEQ assay that was run at survey level. Here immunoSEQ multiplex PCR was the method, and the copy in TCRdb shows in-frame clones only, minus some. The repertoire holds about 30,000 clones, with around 78% as singletons. The sequence was obtained from a man between 18 and 29 years old with HIV. This chain uses TRBV28 with TRBJ1-5; D may be TRBD1 (6 bases). The sample was unsorted PBMCs, taken 1.5 years before starting antiretroviral therapy. The CDR3 reads CASSFSFEGERAQHF. CDR3 sequence (DNA): TGTGCCAGCAGTTTCAGTTTCGAGGGGGAGAGAGCCCAGCATTTT.